These 16 T cell receptor beta chains came from one sample sequenced in a study of blood T cell repertoires in COVID-19. The method was immunoSEQ multiplex PCR; TCRdb's version includes in-frame clones alone and lacks a portion of them. This repertoire shows about 66,000 clones, about 91% found once; its top ten account for approximately 7.9%. Sequenced input: peripheral blood. The receptors come from a human donor in a cohort sampled during active COVID-19.

A word on this clone: The junction differs from germline at one of its ends, possibly a read error. The rearrangement uses TRBV7-7 and TRBJ2-3; possibly TRBD1 or TRBD2 for D (6 bases each). Germline assignment: CDR1 SSHAT and CDR2 FNYEAQ (reference sequence). This CDR3 has 14 amino acids. The CDR3 DNA is TGTGCTAGCAGCTTAGGGGGGCTTAGGGATACGCAGTATTTT. Its protein is CASSLGGLRDTQYF.

This chain uses TRBV2 with TRBJ2-2; 7 bases line up with TRBD1. V lost 4 bases, J lost 7 bases, and 0 bases stayed unmatched. The CDR3 sequence is 12 residues long. The germline V gene encodes CDR1 SNHLY and CDR2 FYNNEI. Here the CDR3 DNA reads TGTGCCAGCAGTGGGACAGGCGGGGAGCTGTTTTTT. Amino acids: CASSGTGGELFF.

CDR3 nucleotide sequence: TGTGCCAGCAGCCCGACAGGGGAGACCCAGTACTTC. This codes for CASSPTGETQYF. The rearrangement links TRBV7-9 to TRBJ2-5, with TRBD1 identical over 7 bases. The V gene's germline CDR1 is SEHNR and CDR2 FQNEAQ (reference sequence). The CDR3 sequence is 12 residues long. J gave up 5 bases and V 5 bases, and 2 bases lay outside the gene matches.

The chain carries TRBV2 and TRBJ2-7, with TRBD1 matching over 8 bases. Losses at the gene ends were 5 bases for V and 8 bases for J; bases not matched to a gene: 14. This CDR3 has 15 amino acids. Germline V gene data show CDR1 as SNHLY and CDR2 as FYNNEI. CDR3 amino acids: CASSPGAGGGLQQYF. In DNA form, the CDR3 reads TGTGCCAGCAGTCCCGGAGCAGGGGGCGGCTTACAGCAGTACTTC.

This chain joins TRBV19 and TRBJ2-2, with D possibly being TRBD1 (5 bases). Trimming took off 3 bases at V and 2 bases at J, with 16 bases between the two ends. Per the germline V gene, CDR1 is LNHDA and CDR2 is SQIVND (reference sequence). This CDR3 is 17 amino acids long. CDR3 amino acids: CASSIANRNPNTGELFF. DNA for the CDR3: TGTGCCAGTAGTATCGCGAACAGGAATCCCAACACCGGGGAGCTGTTTTTT.

The V and J genes are TRBV6-2 or TRBV6-3 and TRBJ2-7; possible D gene TRBD1, 5 bases. The CDR3 is 14 amino acids. CDR1 is MNHEY and CDR2 is SVGEGT in the germline V gene. With 0 bases removed from V and 1 base from J, the gap between germline ends came to 7 bases. CDR3: CASSYSTVSYEQYF. The CDR3 coding sequence is TGTGCCAGCAGTTACTCGACAGTGTCCTACGAGCAGTACTTC.

The rearrangement links TRBV7-2 to TRBJ1-1; D unresolved. The CDR3 is 14 residues long. Trimming cost V 2 bases and J 4 bases, with 11 bases left between them. Germline lookup yields CDR1 SGHTA and CDR2 FQGNSA. DNA for the CDR3: TGTGCCAGCAGCTTATTACCGGGTACCACTGAAGCTTTCTTT. This gives the protein CASSLLPGTTEAFF.

The chain recombines TRBV29-1 with TRBJ2-1, with a weak D call TRBD1 (5 bases). The CDR3 sequence is 13 residues long. V was pared by 3 bases and J by 3 bases, with 9 bases between. Germline CDR1 is SQVTM and CDR2 is ANQGSEA. CDR3 sequence: CSVESRDYNEQFF. The CDR3 DNA is TGCAGCGTTGAGTCCAGGGACTACAATGAGCAGTTCTTC.

V is TRBV5-1 and J is TRBJ2-3; TRBD2 agrees at 7 bases. The germline V gene encodes CDR1 SGHRS and CDR2 YFSETQ. J was trimmed by 0 bases and V by 1 base; bases with no gene match: 14. The CDR3 runs 19 residues. The CDR3, as DNA: TGCGCCAGCAGCTTGTATCGCGGCGGGGGTGATACTAGCACAGATACGCAGTATTTT. This translates into CASSLYRGGGDTSTDTQYF.

The chain employs TRBV6-2 or TRBV6-3 and TRBJ2-7; 10 bases are a match to TRBD2. CDR1 and CDR2 (germline): MNHEY, SVGEGT. This CDR3 region has 16 residues. V lost 5 bases, J lost 2 bases, and 9 bases stayed unmatched. CDR3 in DNA: TGTGCCAGCAGTCCAGGCACGGGACTAGCGACCTACGAGCAGTACTTC. This encodes CASSPGTGLATYEQYF.

This rearrangement joins TRBV11-2 to TRBJ2-7; D may be TRBD2 (7 bases). CDR1 is SGHAT, CDR2 FQNNGV, per germline. This CDR3 has 16 residues. Deletions cut 5 bases from V and 3 bases from J, with 20 bases between. The CDR3 nucleotides are TGTGCCAGCAGCACCCGGGGGGCAGGGGTAATCTACGAGCAGTACTTC. Translated: CASSTRGAGVIYEQYF.

The gene calls are TRBV2 and TRBJ1-1; a weak D match, TRBD1 (6 bases). The CDR3 is made up of 15 amino acids. V lost 5 bases and J 1 base, leaving 14 bases between the germline ends. Germline CDR1 and CDR2: SNHLY and FYNNEI. CDR3 nucleotides: TGTGCCAGCAGTACAAGTACAGGGAAGAACACTGAAGCTTTCTTT. This sequence encodes CASSTSTGKNTEAFF.

The chain recombines TRBV28 with TRBJ2-4, with a possible D match to TRBD2 (6 bases). The germline V gene encodes CDR1 MDHEN and CDR2 SYDVKM. There are 15 residues in the CDR3. Deletions cut 3 bases from V and 5 bases from J, with 14 bases between. DNA for the CDR3: TGTGCCAGCAGTTTGTTTACGGGAGACGAAAACATTCAGTACTTC. This codes for CASSLFTGDENIQYF.

The chain recombines TRBV24-1 with TRBJ2-1; TRBD2 aligns across 9 bases. CDR1 is KGHDR, CDR2 SFDVKD, per germline. The ends lost 6 bases at V and 6 bases at J; junction bases unmatched: 5. The CDR3 is made up of 14 amino acids. This chain's CDR3 is CATSNGGGANEQFF. CDR3 DNA: TGTGCCACCAGTAATGGCGGGGGGGCCAATGAGCAGTTCTTC.

This chain joins TRBV6-6 and TRBJ2-7; 9 positions match TRBD2. Germline V gene lookup returns CDR1 MNHNY and CDR2 SVGAGI (reference sequence). J was trimmed by 0 bases and V by 5 bases; bases with no gene match: 5. The CDR3 has 15 residues. Here the CDR3 DNA reads TGTGCCAGCAGTCCAGCGGGGGGTAACTCCTACGAGCAGTACTTC. Protein product: CASSPAGGNSYEQYF.

The chain links TRBV29-1 to TRBJ2-1; no clear D. Trimming removed 1 base from V and 9 bases from J, with 13 bases in between. Germline-derived CDR1 and CDR2 are SQVTM and ANQGSEA. This CDR3 has 13 amino acids. As DNA, the CDR3 is TGCAGCGTTGAAGGCCGGGTTTCCGGTGAGCAGTTCTTC. Protein sequence: CSVEGRVSGEQFF.